What follows are 17 T cell receptor beta chains derived from one specimen sequenced in a study of blood T cells in healthy people across ages. Alongside a J-beta primer mix, a sample-barcoded 5' primer served in a second PCR lasting 7 to 11 cycles. TCRdb re-called the 5' RACE reads with MiXCR, one entry per CDR3 protein. The profile shows 1.5 million to 2 million distinct CDR3 sequences, around half of them singletons. The sample taken for sequencing was blood. Source of these receptors: a woman in her 40s in good health.

This clonotype was found once. The chain links TRBV20-1 to TRBJ1-1; D possibly corresponds to TRBD1 (5 bases). Germline values: CDR1 DFQATT, CDR2 SNEGSKA (reference sequence). Trimming removed 0 bases at V and 1 base at J, with 12 bases between. This CDR3 region has 15 residues. The CDR3 region is CSARDLGAANTEAFF. DNA of the CDR3: TGCAGTGCTAGAGATCTCGGGGCGGCGAACACTGAAGCTTTCTTT.

The V call is TRBV6-2 or TRBV6-3, the J call TRBJ1-6; TRBD1 is a possible D gene (6 bases). Germline CDR1 is MNHEY and CDR2 is SVGEGT. The CDR3 contains 15 residues. V gave up 4 bases and J gave up 6 bases, with 13 bases separating them. CDR3 bases: TGTGCCAGCAGTTCGGGGGCTGGGATTAATTCACCCCTCCACTTT. Translation gives CASSSGAGINSPLHF.

Turning to this clonotype: A much more abundant neighbour one base away suggests this may be a read error. The CDR3 protein is CASRSGQYGYTF. CDR3 sequence (DNA): TGTGCCAGCAGATCGGGACAGTATGGCTACACCTTC. This sequence joins TRBV28 and TRBJ1-2; 7 bases map to TRBD1. V shed 6 bases and J 5 bases; nucleotides not matched to a gene: 3. Germline CDR1 MDHEN, CDR2 SYDVKM. The CDR3 consists of 12 residues.

This chain links TRBV7-8 with TRBJ2-5; 11 nucleotides line up with TRBD2. This CDR3 is 16 amino acids long. Germline CDR1 is SGHVS and CDR2 is FQNEAQ. J lost 4 bases, V lost 1 base, and 5 bases had no gene match. The DNA for the CDR3 is TGTGCCAGCAGCTTAGAATTAGCGGGGGGGCTAGAGACCCAGTACTTC. Its protein product is CASSLELAGGLETQYF.

This clonotype was observed a few times. The V gene is TRBV7-9, the J gene TRBJ2-7; 9 nucleotides agree with TRBD1. J was trimmed by 4 bases and V by 4 bases; bases with no gene match: 5. The CDR3 loop spans 14 amino acids. Germline CDR1 and CDR2: SEHNR and FQNEAQ (reference sequence). Here the CDR3 DNA reads TGTGCCAGCAGCTGGGGGGACAGGGCTTACGAGCAGTACTTC. Translation: CASSWGDRAYEQYF.

V usage is TRBV5-5 and J usage is TRBJ2-3; no clear D gene. V shed 4 bases and J shed 5 bases, with 5 bases lying between them. In germline, CDR1 is SGHKS, CDR2 YYEKEE (reference sequence). The CDR3 sequence is 11 residues long. The DNA for the CDR3 is TGTGCCAGCAGCAACGTAGATACGCAGTATTTT. Translation: CASSNVDTQYF.

Here the CDR3 DNA reads TGTGCCAGCAGTTTATGGCGGGGGGCAACTAATGAAAAACTGTTTTTT. Amino acid sequence: CASSLWRGATNEKLFF. The V gene is TRBV27, the J gene TRBJ1-4, with a tentative D call TRBD1 (5 bases). CDR3 length: 16 amino acids. V gave up 1 base and J gave up 0 bases, with 9 bases separating them. Germline V gene sequence: CDR1 MNHEY, CDR2 SMNVEV (reference sequence).

This clonotype was detected a few times. The chain links TRBV15 to TRBJ2-5; D is perhaps TRBD1 (6 bases). The ends were cut back, 4 bases at V and 1 base at J, with 13 bases in the middle. This CDR3 region has 15 residues. Germline loops: CDR1 LNHNV, CDR2 YYDKDF (reference sequence). CDR3: CATSMSLRGQETQYF. For the CDR3, the DNA is TGTGCCACCAGCATGAGCCTCAGGGGCCAAGAGACCCAGTACTTC.

V and J are TRBV7-2 and TRBJ1-4, with TRBD1 as a possible D gene (6 bases). This CDR3 has 15 residues. Germline V gene sequence: CDR1 SGHTA, CDR2 FQGNSA. Trimming took 1 base from V and 8 from J, leaving 14 bases between them. CDR3 sequence (DNA): TGTGCCAGCAGCTTAGATGGGGGGCGGAGGGAAAAACTGTTTTTT. This encodes CASSLDGGRREKLFF.

The CDR3 spells CASSQDDPGGDTQYF. The DNA of the CDR3 is TGCGCCAGCAGCCAAGACGACCCCGGGGGGGATACGCAGTATTTT. This chain links TRBV4-3 with TRBJ2-3; TRBD2 aligns across 7 bases. J was trimmed by 6 bases and V by 0 bases; bases with no gene match: 6. This CDR3 region has 15 residues. The germline gives CDR1 LGHNA, CDR2 YSLEER.

The CDR3 loop reads CASNEGWGRNYEQYF. The DNA of the CDR3 is TGTGCCAGCAACGAAGGTTGGGGGCGGAATTACGAGCAGTACTTC. J is TRBJ2-4 and V is TRBV7-6, with D perhaps TRBD1 (6 bases). The DNA matches TRBJ2-7 better at its end, which makes the J call doubtful. Germline V gives CDR1 SGHVS, CDR2 FNYEAQ. This CDR3 has 15 amino acids.

V usage is TRBV11-2 and J usage is TRBJ2-5, with a weak D call TRBD1 (6 bases). Germline values: CDR1 SGHAT, CDR2 FQNNGV. The length of the CDR3 is 13 residues. V lost 5 bases, J lost 7 bases, and 14 bases lay in between. The CDR3 coding sequence is TGTGCCAGCAGCCATGGGACACCAGCGACCCAGTACTTC. Translation: CASSHGTPATQYF.

This sequence joins TRBV7-2 and TRBJ2-7; possible D gene TRBD1, 5 bases. The J call could be wrong; TRBJ2-5 is a better fit for the DNA end. CDR3 length equals 15 residues. The V gene's germline CDR1 is SGHTA and CDR2 FQGNSA. This CDR3 is CASSLRQRLQETQYF. CDR3 bases: TGTGCCAGCAGCCTCCGACAGAGATTGCAAGAGACCCAGTACTTC.

The chain carries TRBV14 and TRBJ2-1; D gene uncertain. Trimming shortened V by 0 bases and J by 15 bases, and 15 bases separated the two germline ends. This CDR3 region has 13 residues. Per the germline V gene, CDR1 is SGHDN and CDR2 is FVKESK. CDR3 in amino acids: CASSQDGMGRRFF. The CDR3 DNA reads as TGTGCCAGCAGCCAAGATGGGATGGGCAGGAGGTTCTTC.

The chain joins TRBV20-1 to TRBJ2-5; 13 bases are shared with TRBD2. The CDR3 covers 16 residues. V lost 3 bases to trimming and J lost 4 bases; unmatched junction nucleotides: 8. The germline CDR1 and CDR2 sequences are DFQATT and SNEGSKA (reference sequence). The CDR3 sequence is CSASKTSGGLSETQYF. Written as DNA, the CDR3 is TGCAGTGCTAGCAAGACTAGCGGGGGGCTTTCAGAGACCCAGTACTTC.

This chain joins TRBV15 and TRBJ2-1; D possibly corresponds to TRBD2 (5 bases). CDR1 LNHNV and CDR2 YYDKDF come from the germline V gene (reference sequence). This CDR3 has 15 residues. V shed 5 bases and J shed 1 base, with 12 bases lying between them. CDR3 sequence (DNA): TGTGCCACCAGCGACCGGGGAGAATCCTACAATGAGCAGTTCTTC. It encodes CATSDRGESYNEQFF.

The chain is built from TRBV5-6 and TRBJ2-1, with D perhaps TRBD2 (6 bases). V was clipped by 2 bases and J by 5 bases, with 14 bases between them. CDR1 and CDR2 from the germline V gene are SGHDT and YYEEEE. The CDR3 contains 15 residues. DNA of the CDR3: TGTGCCAGCAGCTTCAACCGGGACTGGAACAATGAGCAGTTCTTC. This sequence encodes CASSFNRDWNNEQFF.